These T cell receptor beta chains were read from a single sample in a study of T cell responses to AZD1222 COVID-19 vaccine. Clones were sequenced by immunoSEQ multiplex PCR, and TCRdb holds only the in-frame ones, with some missing. Of some 130,000 clones detected, 80% to 95% appear once; the ten largest clones hold around 3.8%. The input for sequencing was peripheral blood, taken on day 0 of AZD1222 vaccination. The source is an adult in good health. CDR3s include the opening cysteine and the closing phenylalanine or tryptophan. Each record gives: V gene, J gene, D gene, CDR3 DNA, CDR3 protein. The D gene is left open where the match is weak.

TRBV19	TRBJ2-3	TRBD1	TGTGCCAGTAAAAGACAGGGCCGCACAGATACGCAGTATTTT	CASKRQGRTDTQYF
TRBV7-6	TRBJ1-3	NA	TGTGCCAGCAGCCCTGACCTAAACTCTGGAAACACCATATATTTT	CASSPDLNSGNTIYF
TRBV19	TRBJ1-2	NA	TGTGCCAGTAGTGACCATTGGACTCAGAGGGCCAATGGCTACACCTTC	CASSDHWTQRANGYTF
TRBV7-3	TRBJ2-1	TRBD2	TGTGCCAGCAGCTTTGCCGGGACTAGCGGGCTCAATGAGCAGTTCTTC	CASSFAGTSGLNEQFF
TRBV11-2	TRBJ2-7	TRBD2	TGTGCCAGCAGAACTGGACTAGCGGGGAACTACGAGCAGTACTTC	CASRTGLAGNYEQYF
TRBV25-1	TRBJ2-7	NA	TGTGCCAGCAGTCCGGCAGCCTACGAGCAGTACTTC	CASSPAAYEQYF
TRBV2	TRBJ1-4	TRBD1	TGTGCCAGCAGTGACGGACAGGGACGGGATGAAAAACTGTTTTTT	CASSDGQGRDEKLFF
TRBV6-1	TRBJ1-2	NA	TGTGCCAGCAGTGAGTTCCATCACATCGGGAGCTATGGCTACACCTTC	CASSEFHHIGSYGYTF
TRBV6-5	TRBJ1-4	NA	TGTGCCAGCAGTTACTCGAGGGGCGGTGAAAAACTGTTTTTT	CASSYSRGGEKLFF
TRBV19	TRBJ1-6	NA	TGTGCCAGTAGTATCACCCCCCTGGCAGGGCGGAATTCACCCCTCCACTTT	CASSITPLAGRNSPLHF
TRBV27	TRBJ2-3	TRBD2	TGTGCCAGCAGTTTAGGGGGACTAGGACCAGATACGCAGTATTTT	CASSLGGLGPDTQYF
TRBV6-1	TRBJ2-7	TRBD2	TGTGCCAGCCAAAATCGACTAGCGGGCTCCTACGAGCAGTACTTC	CASQNRLAGSYEQYF
TRBV18	TRBJ1-5	NA	TGTGCCAGCTCTCGAGGGATGCCAAGGGATCAGCCCCAGCATTTT	CASSRGMPRDQPQHF
TRBV6-2/TRBV6-3	TRBJ2-7	NA	TGTGCCAGCAGCGACGGAGGGCAGTTCGAGCAGTACTTC	CASSDGGQFEQYF
TRBV27	TRBJ1-1	NA	TGTGCCAGCAGTTGGGGCACTGAAGCTTTCTTT	CASSWGTEAFF
TRBV9	TRBJ2-3	NA	TGTGCCAGCCCCCTACCGGAACCTAGCACAGATACGCAGTATTTT	CASPLPEPSTDTQYF
TRBV7-8	TRBJ2-7	NA	TGTGCCAGCAGCCTTGGGGCTAAAACCTACGAGCAGTACTTC	CASSLGAKTYEQYF
TRBV6-2/TRBV6-3	TRBJ2-7	NA	TGTGCCAGCAGTTACTCAGGCGGGACAAACGAGCAGTACTTC	CASSYSGGTNEQYF
TRBV28	TRBJ2-1	NA	TGTGCCAGCAGTTTACCGGGTGGTGAGCAGTTCTTC	CASSLPGGEQFF
TRBV25-1	TRBJ2-1	NA	TGTGCCAGCAGTCACCGGGACGGAACCTACAATGAGCAGTTCTTC	CASSHRDGTYNEQFF